A selection of T cell receptor beta chains follows, all from one sample in a study of OX40 agonist ivuxolimab in advanced cancers. TCRdb's copy holds only in-frame clones and misses some; the assay was immunoSEQ multiplex PCR. In the table there are tens of thousands of clones, 75% to 95% of which are singletons. The sample in question was CD4+ or CD8+ T cells sorted from blood, obtained in a trial of the OX40 agonist ivuxolimab. Every receptor here comes from an adult with an advanced solid tumor such as melanoma, head and neck, liver or kidney cancer. The CDR3 runs from the conserved cysteine through the conserved F or W. A D gene is named only where the DNA matches it firmly. A clone size is listed for some rows: how often the clone was seen (once, few, many), or a class if it is expanded.

j_call v_call d_call clone_size cdr3_aa cdr3_nt
TRBJ1-1 TRBV7-2 - - CASSPLQGGLAEAFF TGTGCCAGCAGCCCCCTTCAGGGTGGATTAGCTGAAGCTTTCTTT
TRBJ1-5 TRBV4-1 TRBD1 - CASSQDRSGTGENQPQHF TGCGCCAGCAGCCAAGATAGGTCCGGGACAGGGGAAAATCAGCCCCAGCATTTT
TRBJ2-2 TRBV30 - - CAWKRGHNTNTGELFF TGTGCCTGGAAGCGAGGGCACAATACGAACACCGGGGAGCTGTTTTTT
TRBJ1-2 TRBV6-1 TRBD1 - CASSEGLADRGPYGYTF TGTGCCAGCAGTGAAGGTCTTGCGGACAGGGGACCTTATGGCTACACCTTC
TRBJ1-5 TRBV27 - - CASSLWYSNQPQHF TGTGCCAGCAGTTTATGGTATAGCAATCAGCCCCAGCATTTT
TRBJ2-7 TRBV10-3 TRBD1 - CAISRDRLYYEQYF TGTGCCATCAGCCGGGACAGGTTATACTACGAGCAGTACTTC
TRBJ2-5 TRBV4-1 - - CASSQEDGPLRGLTQYF TGCGCCAGCAGCCAAGAGGACGGACCATTGCGGGGATTAACCCAGTACTTC
TRBJ1-3 TRBV10-3 - - CAISEYPSTKGNTIYF TGTGCCATCAGTGAGTACCCGTCGACAAAAGGAAACACCATATATTTT
TRBJ2-5 TRBV7-8 TRBD1 - CASSLSSRDRGSETQYF TGTGCCAGCAGCTTAAGCTCCCGGGACAGGGGTTCGGAGACCCAGTACTTC
TRBJ1-1 TRBV29-1 - - CSVDPAGRNTEAFF TGCAGCGTTGATCCGGCAGGGAGAAACACTGAAGCTTTCTTT
TRBJ1-1 TRBV6-6 - - CASSYSNQGGAAFF TGTGCCAGCAGTTACTCGAATCAGGGAGGGGCGGCTTTCTTT
TRBJ1-4 TRBV2 - - CASSVGATNEKLFF TGTGCCAGCAGTGTCGGTGCAACTAATGAAAAACTGTTTTTT
TRBJ1-2 TRBV30 - - CAGGGTDNGYTF TGTGCCGGGGGCGGGACGGATAATGGCTACACCTTC
TRBJ2-3 TRBV28 TRBD2 - CASSLGLAGTSSTDTQYF TGTGCCAGCAGTTTAGGACTAGCGGGGACATCTAGCACAGATACGCAGTATTTT
TRBJ1-5 TRBV28 - once CASKPRVSSNQPQHF TGTGCCAGCAAACCGCGGGTTAGTAGCAATCAGCCCCAGCATTTT
TRBJ2-3 TRBV11-2 - - CASSLVWEAGTQYF TGTGCCAGCAGCTTAGTGTGGGAGGCGGGTACGCAGTATTTT
TRBJ2-7 TRBV23-1 TRBD2 - CASSQPSSGGNHEQYF TGCGCCAGCAGTCAACCCTCTAGCGGGGGGAACCACGAGCAGTACTTC
TRBJ2-7 TRBV18 TRBD1 once CASSPPGTGTYEQYF TGTGCCAGCTCACCCCCCGGGACAGGGACCTACGAGCAGTACTTC
TRBJ1-2 TRBV7-8 - once CASSWGGDLYGYTF TGTGCCAGCAGCTGGGGTGGGGACCTCTATGGCTACACCTTC
TRBJ1-1 TRBV7-2 - - CASSSQGDTEAFF TGTGCCAGCAGCTCCCAGGGAGACACTGAAGCTTTCTTT
TRBJ2-3 TRBV18 - once CASSRGAGTDTQYF TGTGCCAGCTCACGGGGGGCCGGCACAGATACGCAGTATTTT
TRBJ2-5 TRBV6-5 - - CASSYSIGNQETQYF TGTGCCAGCAGTTACTCGATTGGGAACCAAGAGACCCAGTACTTC
TRBJ2-1 TRBV5-4 - - CASSSPADIYNEQFF TGTGCCAGCAGCTCTCCAGCGGATATCTACAATGAGCAGTTCTTC
TRBJ2-3 TRBV5-1 TRBD2 - CASSWATSGGGDTQYF TGCGCCAGCAGCTGGGCTACTAGCGGGGGAGGAGATACGCAGTATTTT
TRBJ2-3 TRBV5-1 TRBD1 - CASRQGFSTDTQYF TGCGCCAGCAGACAGGGGTTTAGCACAGATACGCAGTATTTT
TRBJ2-5 TRBV7-3 TRBD2 - CASSSSGVQETQYF TGTGCCAGCAGCTCCAGCGGGGTGCAAGAGACCCAGTACTTC
TRBJ1-2 TRBV28 - - CASSPPRPDMGGYTF TGTGCCAGCAGTCCACCCCGTCCGGATATGGGGGGCTACACCTTC
TRBJ2-5 TRBV7-2 TRBD2 once CASSYLAGLGGETQYF TGTGCCAGCAGCTACCTAGCGGGACTAGGAGGCGAGACCCAGTACTTC
TRBJ2-7 TRBV27 TRBD2 - CASSSVVLAGSYEQYF TGTGCCAGCAGTTCAGTTGTCCTAGCGGGGTCCTACGAGCAGTACTTC
TRBJ2-7 TRBV28 - - CASSPHRDGAQKYF TGTGCCAGCAGTCCTCACAGGGATGGGGCCCAAAAGTACTTC
TRBJ2-7 TRBV30 - - CAWSVLGPYEQYF TGTGCCTGGAGTGTACTCGGCCCCTACGAGCAGTACTTC
TRBJ2-2 TRBV5-4 - - CASSFPGRVDTGELFF TGTGCCAGCAGCTTCCCGGGGCGGGTTGACACCGGGGAGCTGTTTTTT
TRBJ2-1 TRBV19 - - CASSWSGVPYSYNEQFF TGTGCCAGTAGTTGGTCGGGAGTACCCTACTCCTACAATGAGCAGTTCTTC
TRBJ1-1 TRBV9 - - CASSVAPESEAFF TGTGCCAGCAGCGTAGCTCCGGAGTCTGAAGCTTTCTTT
TRBJ1-5 TRBV30 - few CAWSVGQGRQPQHF TGTGCCTGGAGTGTGGGGCAGGGCAGGCAGCCCCAGCATTTT
TRBJ2-7 TRBV11-3 TRBD1 - CASRRGTGGFSEQYF TGTGCCAGCAGACGTGGGACAGGGGGCTTTTCCGAGCAGTACTTC
TRBJ2-1 TRBV7-3 TRBD2 - CASSLIGTSGGLYNEQFF TGTGCCAGCAGCTTGATCGGGACTAGCGGGGGCCTATACAATGAGCAGTTCTTC